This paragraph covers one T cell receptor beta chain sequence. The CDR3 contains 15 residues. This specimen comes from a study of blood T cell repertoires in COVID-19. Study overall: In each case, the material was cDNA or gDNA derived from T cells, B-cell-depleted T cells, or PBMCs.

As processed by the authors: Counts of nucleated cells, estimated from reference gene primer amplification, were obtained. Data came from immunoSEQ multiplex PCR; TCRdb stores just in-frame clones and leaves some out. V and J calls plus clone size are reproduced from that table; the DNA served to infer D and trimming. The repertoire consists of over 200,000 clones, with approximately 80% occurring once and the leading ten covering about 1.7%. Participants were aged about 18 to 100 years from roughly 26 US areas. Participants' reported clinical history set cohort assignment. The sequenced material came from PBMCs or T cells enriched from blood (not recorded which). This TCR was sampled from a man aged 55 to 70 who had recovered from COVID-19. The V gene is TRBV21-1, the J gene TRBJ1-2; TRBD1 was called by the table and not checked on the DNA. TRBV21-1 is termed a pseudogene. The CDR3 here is CASSKFRGHRYGYTF. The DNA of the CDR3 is TGTGCCAGCAGCAAGTTCCGGGGACACCGCTATGGCTACACCTTC.